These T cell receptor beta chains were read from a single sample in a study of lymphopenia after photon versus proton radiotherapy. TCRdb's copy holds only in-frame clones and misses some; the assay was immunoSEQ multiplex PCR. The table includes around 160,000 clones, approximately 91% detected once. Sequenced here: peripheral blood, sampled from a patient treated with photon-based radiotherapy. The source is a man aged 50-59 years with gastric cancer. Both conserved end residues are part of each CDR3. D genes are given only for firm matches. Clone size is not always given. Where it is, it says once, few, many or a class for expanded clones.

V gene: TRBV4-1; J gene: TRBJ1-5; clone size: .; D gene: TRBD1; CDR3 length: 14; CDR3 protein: CASSRGQGDKPQHF; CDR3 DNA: TGCGCCAGCAGTAGGGGACAGGGGGATAAGCCCCAGCATTTT
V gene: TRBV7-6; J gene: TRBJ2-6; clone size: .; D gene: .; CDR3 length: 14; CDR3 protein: CASSPFSGANVLTF; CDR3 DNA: TGTGCCAGCAGCCCGTTCTCTGGGGCCAACGTCCTGACTTTC
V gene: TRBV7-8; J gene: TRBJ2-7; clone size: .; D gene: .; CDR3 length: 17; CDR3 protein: CASSLRSAGTAIAEQYF; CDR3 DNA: TGTGCCAGCAGTCTAAGGTCCGCCGGGACCGCCATTGCGGAGCAGTACTTC
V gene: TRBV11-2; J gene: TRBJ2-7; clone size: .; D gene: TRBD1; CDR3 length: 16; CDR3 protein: CASTKPGQGTSYEQYF; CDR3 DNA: TGTGCCAGCACCAAACCGGGACAGGGGACCTCCTACGAGCAGTACTTC
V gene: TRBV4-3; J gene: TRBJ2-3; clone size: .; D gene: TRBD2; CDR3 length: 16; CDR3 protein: CASSQTGTSRPDTQYF; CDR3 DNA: TGCGCCAGCAGCCAGACCGGGACTAGCCGGCCAGATACGCAGTATTTT
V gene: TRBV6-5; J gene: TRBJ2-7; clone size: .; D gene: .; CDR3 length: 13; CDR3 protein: CASSLQGRDEQYF; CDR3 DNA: TGTGCCAGCAGTTTACAAGGGCGGGACGAGCAGTACTTC
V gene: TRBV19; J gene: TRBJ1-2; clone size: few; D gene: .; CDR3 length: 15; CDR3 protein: CASSISRQGMAGYTF; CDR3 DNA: TGTGCCAGTAGTATATCGAGGCAGGGGATGGCTGGCTACACCTTC
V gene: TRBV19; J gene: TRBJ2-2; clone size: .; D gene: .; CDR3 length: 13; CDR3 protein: CASSSLNTGELFF; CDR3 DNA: TGTGCCAGTAGTTCACTGAACACCGGGGAGCTGTTTTTT
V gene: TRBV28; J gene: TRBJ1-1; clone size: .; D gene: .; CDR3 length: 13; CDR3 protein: CASLGQGGIEAFF; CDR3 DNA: TGTGCCTCCTTGGGGCAGGGAGGAATTGAAGCTTTCTTT
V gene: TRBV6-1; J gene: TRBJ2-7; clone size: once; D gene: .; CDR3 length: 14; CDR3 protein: CASSPETGAYEQYF; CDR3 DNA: TGTGCCAGCAGTCCGGAGACAGGAGCCTACGAGCAGTACTTC
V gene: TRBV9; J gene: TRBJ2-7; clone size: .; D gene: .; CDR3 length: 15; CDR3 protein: CASSVGGDNSYEQYF; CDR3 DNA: TGTGCCAGCAGCGTAGGAGGGGACAACTCCTACGAGCAGTACTTC
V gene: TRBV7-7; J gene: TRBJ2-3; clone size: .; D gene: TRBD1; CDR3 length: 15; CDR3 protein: CASSTGQGGTDTQYF; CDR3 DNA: TGTGCCAGCAGCACCGGACAGGGGGGGACAGATACGCAGTATTTT
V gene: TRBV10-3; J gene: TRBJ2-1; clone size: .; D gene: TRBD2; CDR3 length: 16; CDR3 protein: CAISPRSGSSYNEQFF; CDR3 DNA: TGTGCCATCAGTCCCCGTAGCGGGAGCTCCTACAATGAGCAGTTCTTC
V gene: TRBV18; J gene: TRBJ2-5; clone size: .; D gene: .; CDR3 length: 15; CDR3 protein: CASSPVIASQETQYF; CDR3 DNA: TGTGCCAGCTCACCAGTAATAGCGAGCCAAGAGACCCAGTACTTC
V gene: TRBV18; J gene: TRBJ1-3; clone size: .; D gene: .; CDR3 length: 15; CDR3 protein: CASSPNPGAGNTIYF; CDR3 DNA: TGTGCCAGCTCGCCTAACCCAGGGGCTGGAAACACCATATATTTT
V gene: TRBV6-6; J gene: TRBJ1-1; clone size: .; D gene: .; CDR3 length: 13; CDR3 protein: CASSYSSRTEAFF; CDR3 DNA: TGTGCCAGCAGTTACTCGAGTCGCACTGAAGCTTTCTTT
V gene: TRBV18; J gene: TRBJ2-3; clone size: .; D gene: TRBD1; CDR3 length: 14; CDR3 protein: CASSPTQGSDTQYF; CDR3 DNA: TGTGCCAGCTCACCAACACAGGGGTCAGATACGCAGTATTTT
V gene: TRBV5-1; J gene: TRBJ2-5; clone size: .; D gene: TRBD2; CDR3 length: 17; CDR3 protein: CASSLGGTSGPQETQYF; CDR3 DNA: TGCGCCAGCAGCTTAGGGGGGACTAGCGGGCCACAAGAGACCCAGTACTTC
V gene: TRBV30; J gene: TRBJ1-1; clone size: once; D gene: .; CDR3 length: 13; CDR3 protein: CAWKGTGNTEAFF; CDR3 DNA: TGTGCCTGGAAGGGGACGGGGAACACTGAAGCTTTCTTT
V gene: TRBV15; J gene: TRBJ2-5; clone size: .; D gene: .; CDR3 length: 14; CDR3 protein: CATSRGGGGGTQYF; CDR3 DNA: TGTGCCACCAGCAGAGGCGGGGGCGGCGGGACCCAGTACTTC
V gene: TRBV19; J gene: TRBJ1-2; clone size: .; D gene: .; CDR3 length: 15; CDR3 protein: CASSSPTGGGYGYTF; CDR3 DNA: TGTGCCAGTAGTTCCCCGACGGGAGGTGGCTATGGCTACACCTTC
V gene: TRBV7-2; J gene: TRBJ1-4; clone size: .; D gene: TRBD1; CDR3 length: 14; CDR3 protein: CASSSGQVNEKLFF; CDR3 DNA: TGTGCCAGCAGCTCGGGACAGGTCAATGAAAAACTGTTTTTT
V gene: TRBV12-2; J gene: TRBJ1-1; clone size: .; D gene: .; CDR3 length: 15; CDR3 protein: CASRLARPPLTEAFF; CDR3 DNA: TGTGCAAGTCGCTTAGCGCGGCCTCCTTTAACTGAAGCTTTCTTT
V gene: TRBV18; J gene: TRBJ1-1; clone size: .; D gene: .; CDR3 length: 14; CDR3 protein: CASSPGQMNTEAFF; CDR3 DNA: TGTGCCAGCTCACCAGGGCAGATGAACACTGAAGCTTTCTTT
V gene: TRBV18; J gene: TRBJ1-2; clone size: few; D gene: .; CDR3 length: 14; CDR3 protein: CASSPTDSLYGYTF; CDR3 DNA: TGTGCCAGCTCACCTACGGACAGTCTCTATGGCTACACCTTC
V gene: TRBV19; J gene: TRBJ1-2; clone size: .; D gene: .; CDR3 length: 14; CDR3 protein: CASSIRTVEYGYTF; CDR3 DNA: TGTGCCAGTAGTATAAGAACGGTGGAATATGGCTACACCTTC
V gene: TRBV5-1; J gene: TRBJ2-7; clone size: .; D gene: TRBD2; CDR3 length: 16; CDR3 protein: CASSFLAGGPSYEQYF; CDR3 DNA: TGCGCCAGCAGCTTTTTAGCGGGAGGGCCTAGTTACGAGCAGTACTTC
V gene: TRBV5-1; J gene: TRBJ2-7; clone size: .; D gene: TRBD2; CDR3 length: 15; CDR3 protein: CASSSGTSGSYEQYF; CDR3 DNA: TGCGCCAGCAGCAGCGGGACTAGCGGGAGTTACGAGCAGTACTTC
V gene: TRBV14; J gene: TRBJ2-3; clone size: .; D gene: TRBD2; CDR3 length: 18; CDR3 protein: CASSHGGTAGGRTDTQYF; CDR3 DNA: TGTGCCAGCAGCCACGGAGGAACAGCGGGAGGGCGCACAGATACGCAGTATTTT
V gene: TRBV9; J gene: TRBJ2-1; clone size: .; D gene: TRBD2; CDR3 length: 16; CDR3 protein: CASSVATSGRADEQFF; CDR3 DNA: TGTGCCAGCAGCGTAGCTACGAGCGGGAGGGCGGATGAGCAGTTCTTC
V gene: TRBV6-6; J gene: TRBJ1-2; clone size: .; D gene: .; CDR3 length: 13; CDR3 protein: CASSYSSRSGYTF; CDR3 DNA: TGTGCCAGCAGTTACTCTTCGCGGAGTGGCTACACCTTC
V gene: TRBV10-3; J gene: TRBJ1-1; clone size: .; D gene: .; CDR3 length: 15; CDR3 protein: CAISERGALNTEAFF; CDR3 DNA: TGTGCCATCAGTGAGAGGGGGGCCTTGAACACTGAAGCTTTCTTT